This TCR beta chain is from a study of metastatic and nonmetastatic thyroid tumors. On the study more broadly: Repertoire comparisons spanned blood and tumor or nodule tissue from malignant and benign thyroid patients.

This clone is judged medium-sized. Each patient came to thyroid surgery without any prior treatment (of any kind). Germline CDR1 and CDR2: DFQATT and SNEGSKA (reference sequence). The ends lost 5 bases at V and 3 bases at J; junction bases unmatched: 3. The CDR3 sequence is 14 residues long. Per the authors' pipeline: Clinicopathological groups of papillary thyroid cancer showed CDR3 differences that were used to build a distant-metastasis classifier. TCRdb re-called the PCR reads via MiXCR. TCRdb, not the authors, supplied the V and J calls. Of approximately 11,000 clones in the sample, about 31% were seen once.

This rearrangement joins TRBV20-1 to TRBJ2-7, with TRBD2 identical over 14 bases. This TCR derives from a female donor with papillary thyroid cancer or a benign thyroid nodule (not recorded which). Some clones in this sample may be carry-over from other donors' samples. The sample comprised tumor tissue. The CDR3 nucleotides are TGCAGTGCTTTTGGGACTAGCGGGAGCTACGAGCAGTACTTC. It codes for CSAFGTSGSYEQYF.